A selection of T cell receptor beta chains follows, all from one sample in a study of beta chain features in type 1 diabetes. Profiling relied on immunoSEQ multiplex PCR, and the TCRdb table lists in-frame clones only, not all of them. The sample lists hundreds of thousands of clones, around 13% occurring once. The sample consisted of naive CD4+ T cells from blood. The receptors here all came from a young man in good health. The conserved cysteine and the conserved F or W are not part of the CDR3 here. The D gene is left open where the match is weak.

j_call d_call v_call cdr3_aa
TRBJ2-3 TRBD2 TRBV4-3 ASSQTTSGRLDTQY
TRBJ2-3 NA TRBV7-2 ASSLGRDTDTQY
TRBJ1-2 NA TRBV7-9 ASSLLTEYYGYT
TRBJ2-7 TRBD1 TRBV15 ATSRGGTGAHEQY
TRBJ2-3 TRBD1 TRBV7-2 ASSTRQGSGTDTQY
TRBJ2-3 TRBD2 TRBV29-1 SVELAGGYTDTQY
TRBJ2-1 NA TRBV7-2 ASSRNIYEQF
TRBJ2-5 NA TRBV6-5 ASSQQGQTQY
TRBJ1-2 TRBD1 TRBV7-2 ASSPGTGERDGYT
TRBJ1-1 NA TRBV30 AWSRDNTEAF
TRBJ2-1 TRBD2 TRBV2 ASSEAPPSGTWFNEQF
TRBJ1-2 NA TRBV30 AWIFGYT
TRBJ1-5 NA TRBV19 ASSMFRTGGEPQH
TRBJ1-1 NA TRBV13 ASSFGGGNTEAF
TRBJ2-1 NA TRBV6-5 ASSISRAQF
TRBJ2-2 NA TRBV4-3 ASSPRISRGTTGELF
TRBJ2-5 TRBD1 TRBV7-8 AAGGRETQY
TRBJ1-5 NA TRBV6-5 ASSYSGGSQPQH
TRBJ2-5 NA TRBV7-2 ASSARYQETQY
TRBJ2-5 NA TRBV30 AWSVTGETQY
TRBJ2-3 NA TRBV28 ASSSKGAQY
TRBJ2-5 NA TRBV4-3 ASSQGLAEETQY
TRBJ2-1 NA TRBV7-2 ASSLSGDSYNEQF
TRBJ2-7 NA TRBV27 ASSLGASLKIYEQY
TRBJ2-7 NA TRBV7-2 ASSLTQGYEQY
TRBJ2-7 NA TRBV21-1 ASSKEILPADSYLPLNEQY
TRBJ2-5 NA TRBV15 ATSRDKVSQY
TRBJ2-2 NA TRBV5-4 ASRDASGGTGELF
TRBJ2-3 NA TRBV4-2 ASSQDGGGSTDTQY
TRBJ1-1 NA TRBV5-1 ASGIQGNTEAF
TRBJ1-1 TRBD1 TRBV29-1 SVPGQGNTEAF
TRBJ2-6 NA TRBV2 ASGFGANVLT
TRBJ2-5 NA TRBV6-5 ASSPMRGGTQY
TRBJ2-7 TRBD1 TRBV15 ATSRETGQVYEQY
TRBJ2-5 NA TRBV15 ATSRVVSFETQY
TRBJ2-4 NA TRBV28 ASRTLAKNIQY
TRBJ1-5 NA TRBV6-5 ASSLSGRDQPQH
TRBJ2-1 TRBD2 TRBV9 ASSVAAAGVENEQF
TRBJ2-1 NA TRBV4-1 ASSQETGYNEQF
TRBJ1-3 NA TRBV5-1 ASSPDQLPNTIY